This T cell receptor (beta chain) was identified in a study of shared clonotypes between healthy human individuals. Study summary: A few men and a couple of women, aged 18 to 49, were donors.

Donors, healthy HIV-negative adults, lacked recent acute infections or vaccinations. This clone was observed a few times. TCRdb's copy holds only in-frame clones and misses some; the assay was immunoSEQ multiplex PCR. The table shows around 1.1 million clones, with more than 75% occurring only once. V was cut by 3 bases and J by 7 bases, with 9 bases left in between. There are 12 residues in the CDR3. CDR1 is ENHRY, CDR2 SYGVKD, per germline. The rearrangement links TRBV10-3 to TRBJ1-2; unclear D gene. The receptor was derived from a man aged 18 to 30 in good health. Some clones in this sample may be carry-over from other donors' samples. The sample consisted of memory CD4+ T cells from PBMCs. Subset meaning: CD45RA-negative fraction. CDR3 amino acids: CAISDVSGGYTF. The CDR3 DNA reads TGTGCCATCAGTGATGTTTCCGGTGGCTACACCTTC.